Presented here are 23 T cell receptor beta chains from one specimen sequenced in a study of blood T cell repertoires in COVID-19. The repertoire was sequenced with immunoSEQ multiplex PCR; TCRdb's copy has only in-frame clones and lacks some. The data contain roughly 240,000 clones, 80% to 90% of them singletons. Specimen: PBMCs or T cells enriched from blood (not recorded which). These receptors originate from a man aged 50-60 years who had been exposed to COVID-19.

J is TRBJ1-2 and V is TRBV2; maybe TRBD1 (6 bases). The CDR3 is made up of 16 amino acids. The V and J ends lost 3 bases and 4 bases respectively, with 18 bases between them. Germline CDR1 reads SNHLY; CDR2 reads FYNNEI. CDR3: CASSDQLAGAGYGYTF. The DNA for the CDR3 is TGTGCCAGCAGTGACCAACTAGCGGGGGCGGGCTATGGCTACACCTTC.

The V and J genes are TRBV5-1 and TRBJ1-2; no firm D call. The germline V and J ends were trimmed by 0 bases and 3 bases, with 6 bases remaining between them. The CDR3 spans 13 residues. Per germline, CDR1 SGHRS and CDR2 YFSETQ. CDR3 sequence reads: CASSLVGDYGYTF. Written as DNA, the CDR3 is TGCGCCAGCAGCTTGGTCGGTGACTATGGCTACACCTTC.

This chain joins TRBV10-3 and TRBJ1-3; no clear D. Germline CDR1 is ENHRY and CDR2 is SYGVKD. V was clipped by 10 bases and J by 0 bases, with 13 bases between them. This CDR3 comprises 14 residues. The CDR3: CASHSQVSGNTIYF. The DNA for the CDR3 is TGTGCCAGCCACAGCCAGGTCTCTGGAAACACCATATATTTT.

The genes are TRBV3-1 (or the pseudogene TRBV3-2) and TRBJ1-1; 7 nucleotides match TRBD1. V lost 3 bases, J lost 0 bases, and 10 bases stayed unmatched. The CDR3 spans 17 residues. Germline CDR1 LGHDT, CDR2 YNNKEL (reference sequence). The CDR3, as DNA: TGTGCCAGCAGCCATTACAGGGGAGCTACCTTGAACACTGAAGCTTTCTTT. The encoded protein is CASSHYRGATLNTEAFF.

The chain has TRBV12-5 and TRBJ2-2, with D possibly being TRBD1 (5 bases). The CDR3 runs to 16 residues. CDR1 LGHNT and CDR2 FRNRAP come from the germline V gene. V lost 3 bases and J lost 0, with 11 bases in between. CDR3 region: CASGLGVLSNTGELFF. DNA for the CDR3: TGTGCTAGTGGTTTAGGGGTCCTTTCGAACACCGGGGAGCTGTTTTTT. The whole variable domain, remainder taken from reference TRBV12-5 and TRBJ2-2, is DARVTQTPRHKVTEMGQEVTMRCQPILGHNTVFWYRQTMMQGLELLAYFRNRAPLDDSGMPKDRFSAEMPDATLATLKIQPSEPRDSAVYFCASGLGVLSNTGELFFGEGSRLTVL.

This chain uses TRBV24-1 with TRBJ2-2, with TRBD2 matching over 9 bases. Losses at the gene ends were 10 bases for V and 7 bases for J; bases not matched to a gene: 9. This CDR3 has 14 amino acids. Germline values: CDR1 KGHDR, CDR2 SFDVKD. For the CDR3, the DNA is TGTGCCACTAAAGGTCTAGCGGGGAACGGGGAGCTGTTTTTT. This encodes CATKGLAGNGELFF.

This clone has only a few counts. V gene TRBV30 combines with J gene TRBJ2-1, with D possibly being TRBD2 (6 bases). V gave up 2 bases and J gave up 4 bases, with 12 bases separating them. This CDR3 has 14 residues. In germline, CDR1 is GTSNPN, CDR2 SVGIG (reference sequence). The CDR3 reads CAWSTRTTYNEQFF. CDR3 in DNA: TGTGCCTGGAGTACTAGGACTACATACAATGAGCAGTTCTTC.

V gene TRBV19 combines with J gene TRBJ1-6, with 7 bases lining up with TRBD1. V lost 2 bases, J lost 10 bases, and 8 bases stayed unmatched. The CDR3 is 15 residues long. Germline V lookup: CDR1 LNHDA, CDR2 SQIVND (reference sequence). The CDR3 here is CASSIQGGLGSPLHF. The CDR3 region has the DNA TGTGCCAGTAGTATACAAGGGGGCTTGGGGTCACCCCTCCACTTT.

V is TRBV19 and J is TRBJ1-4, with 9 bases matching TRBD1. V shed 11 bases and J 10 bases; nucleotides not matched to a gene: 8. The CDR3 consists of 12 residues. CDR1 and CDR2 from the germline V gene are LNHDA and SQIVND (reference sequence). Written as DNA, the CDR3 is TGTGCCGGCCGGGACAGGGTTGGAAAACTGTTTTTT. This sequence encodes CAGRDRVGKLFF.

This chain connects TRBV6-5 to TRBJ1-3; tentative D call: TRBD1 (5 bases). Germline V gene sequence: CDR1 MNHEY, CDR2 SVGAGI. V was trimmed by 4 bases and J by 0 bases, leaving 10 bases between them. This CDR3 comprises 15 residues. CDR3 coding DNA: TGTGCCAGCAGTTCCGGGACTTCCTCTGGAAACACCATATATTTT. It translates to CASSSGTSSGNTIYF.

The chain recombines TRBV29-1 with TRBJ1-1; D may be TRBD1 (6 bases). V dropped 7 bases and J dropped 5 bases, with 17 bases sitting between them. Germline CDR1 is SQVTM and CDR2 is ANQGSEA. The CDR3 is made up of 13 amino acids. The chain's CDR3 is CSGGAQVRTEAFF. CDR3 nucleotide sequence: TGCAGCGGGGGGGCACAGGTTAGGACTGAAGCTTTCTTT.

This chain uses TRBV29-1 with TRBJ1-6; 10 nucleotides agree with TRBD1. The length of the CDR3 is 13 residues. Trimming removed 5 bases from V and 8 bases from J; junction bases left unmatched: 3. CDR1 and CDR2 (germline): SQVTM, ANQGSEA. CDR3 protein: CSVRQGADSPLHF. CDR3 in DNA: TGCAGCGTTCGACAGGGGGCGGATTCACCCCTCCACTTT. The whole variable domain, remainder taken from reference TRBV29-1 and TRBJ1-6, is SAVISQKPSRDICQRGTSLTIQCQVDSQVTMMFWYRQQPGQSLTLIATANQGSEATYESGFVIDKFPISRPNLTFSTLTVSNMSPEDSSIYLCSVRQGADSPLHFGNGTRLTVT.

As to this clone: At the DNA level, this CDR3 is encoded by other sequences in the same sample as well. J is TRBJ1-6 and V is TRBV2, with D possibly being TRBD1 (6 bases). Trimming removed 6 bases at V and 3 bases at J, with 15 bases between. CDR3 size: 16 residues. From germline, CDR1 is SNHLY and CDR2 FYNNEI. DNA of the CDR3: TGTGCCAGCAGGCCGGACAGAGGCAGCTATAATTCACCCCTCCACTTT. Translating gives CASRPDRGSYNSPLHF.

This CDR3 reads CASSSTYALRVGSTDTQYF. CDR3 nucleotide sequence: TGTGCCAGCAGCTCCACCTACGCTCTCAGGGTGGGGAGCACAGATACGCAGTATTTT. The rearrangement joins TRBV7-6 to TRBJ2-3, with D possibly TRBD1 on 5 matching bases. The CDR3 runs to 19 residues. V lost 4 bases and J 0 bases, leaving 23 bases between the germline ends. The germline gives CDR1 SGHVS, CDR2 FNYEAQ.

This chain uses TRBV5-1 with TRBJ2-5, with D maybe TRBD1 (5 bases). V was pared by 4 bases and J by 4 bases, with 17 bases between. The CDR3 consists of 15 residues. CDR1 is SGHRS and CDR2 is YFSETQ in the germline V gene. The CDR3 nucleotides read TGCGCCAGCAGCCCCCCTCAGGGTACCGGAGAGACCCAGTACTTC. It codes for CASSPPQGTGETQYF.

This sequence joins TRBV20-1 and TRBJ1-3; 7 bases fit TRBD1. V lost 3 bases and J lost 3; bases outside the gene matches: 2. The length of the CDR3 is 13 residues. The V gene's germline CDR1 is DFQATT and CDR2 SNEGSKA (reference sequence). CDR3 in DNA: TGCAGTGCTAGTCGGGACAGTGGAAACACCATATATTTT. Its translation: CSASRDSGNTIYF.

V gene TRBV21-1 combines with J gene TRBJ2-2; the table's D gene call, TRBD1, was not cross checked with the DNA. TRBV21-1 is shown as a pseudogene. The CDR3 has 16 amino acids. DNA of the CDR3: TGTGCCAGCAGCAGACCGGACAGGGTCTCCACCGGGGAGCTGTTTTTT. Protein: CASSRPDRVSTGELFF.

This clone showed up just a few times. V is TRBV3-1 (or the pseudogene TRBV3-2) and J is TRBJ1-5; D is possibly TRBD1 (5 bases). Germline-derived CDR1 and CDR2 are LGHDT and YNNKEL (reference sequence). The CDR3 is made up of 14 amino acids. Trimming left V 0 bases short and J 5 bases short, with 8 bases between. The CDR3 DNA sequence: TGTGCCAGCAGCCAAGATCGGGGGGATCAGCCCCAGCATTTT. Translation: CASSQDRGDQPQHF.

This sequence joins TRBV7-9 and TRBJ2-2; D is possibly TRBD2 (6 bases). Looked up from germline, CDR1 is SEHNR and CDR2 is FQNEAQ (reference sequence). The CDR3 loop spans 15 amino acids. Trimming took off 6 bases at V and 3 bases at J, with 14 bases between the two ends. CDR3 sequence reads: CASSTVRGYTGELFF. Here the CDR3 DNA reads TGTGCCAGCAGTACCGTGCGGGGTTACACCGGGGAGCTGTTTTTT.

The V gene is TRBV20-1, the J gene TRBJ1-2; 8 positions match TRBD1. The junction had 11 bases not matched to a gene; V was cut back by 3 bases and J by 11 bases. Germline V gives CDR1 DFQATT, CDR2 SNEGSKA (reference sequence). The CDR3 is 13 amino acids. Here the CDR3 reads CSASGRGLNRYTF. In DNA form, the CDR3 reads TGCAGTGCTAGTGGCAGGGGGCTTAACAGATACACCTTC.

This sequence joins TRBV5-1 and TRBJ2-2, with 11 bases aligning to TRBD2. The CDR3 sequence is 17 residues long. V gave up 4 bases and J gave up 6 bases; unmatched junction bases: 11. Germline assignment: CDR1 SGHRS and CDR2 YFSETQ. The CDR3 region has the DNA TGCGCCAGCAGCGGACGACTAGCGGGGAGTACCCCCGGGGAGCTGTTTTTT. Translation: CASSGRLAGSTPGELFF.

The chain joins TRBV9 to TRBJ2-5; 12 bases line up with TRBD2. This CDR3 contains 16 residues. Germline CDR1 SGDLS, CDR2 YYNGEE. The J segment lost 0 bases and the V segment lost 4 bases, leaving 4 bases of the junction unmatched. CDR3 region: CASSFTSGRNQETQYF. CDR3 nucleotide sequence: TGTGCCAGCAGCTTTACTAGCGGGAGGAACCAAGAGACCCAGTACTTC.

This clone was seen once. V and J are TRBV5-1 and TRBJ2-3; 7 bases align to TRBD2. Germline loops: CDR1 SGHRS, CDR2 YFSETQ. This CDR3 contains 16 residues. Trimming cost V 0 bases and J 2 bases; bases outside gene matches: 6. The CDR3 loop reads CASSLVLAENTDTQYF. CDR3 coding DNA: TGCGCCAGCAGCTTGGTTCTAGCGGAAAACACAGATACGCAGTATTTT. The full variable domain, in which reference TRBV5-1 and TRBJ2-3 provide the parts outside the CDR3, is KAGVTQTPRYLIKTRGQQVTLSCSPISGHRSVSWYQQTPGQGLQFLFEYFSETQRNKGNFPGRFSGRQFSNSRSEMNVSTLELGDSALYLCASSLVLAENTDTQYFGPGTRLTVL.